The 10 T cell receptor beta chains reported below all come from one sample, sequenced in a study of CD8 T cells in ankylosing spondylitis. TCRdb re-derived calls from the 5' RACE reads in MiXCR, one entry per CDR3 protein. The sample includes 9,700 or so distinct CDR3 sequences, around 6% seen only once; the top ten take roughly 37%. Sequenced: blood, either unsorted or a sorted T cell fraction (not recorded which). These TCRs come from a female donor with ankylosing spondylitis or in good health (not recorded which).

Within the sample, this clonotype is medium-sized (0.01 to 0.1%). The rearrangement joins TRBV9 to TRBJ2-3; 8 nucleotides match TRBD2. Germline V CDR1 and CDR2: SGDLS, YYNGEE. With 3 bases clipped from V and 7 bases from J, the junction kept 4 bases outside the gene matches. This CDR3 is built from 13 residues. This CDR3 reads CASSAGGGNTQYF. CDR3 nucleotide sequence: TGTGCCAGCAGCGCCGGGGGGGGTAATACGCAGTATTTT.

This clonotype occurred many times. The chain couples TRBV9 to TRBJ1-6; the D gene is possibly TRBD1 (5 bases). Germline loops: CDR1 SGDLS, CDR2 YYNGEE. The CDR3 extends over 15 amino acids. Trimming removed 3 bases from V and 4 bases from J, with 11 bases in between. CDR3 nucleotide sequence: TGTGCCAGCAGCGACGACAGTGCTTATAATTCACCCCTCCACTTT. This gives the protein CASSDDSAYNSPLHF.

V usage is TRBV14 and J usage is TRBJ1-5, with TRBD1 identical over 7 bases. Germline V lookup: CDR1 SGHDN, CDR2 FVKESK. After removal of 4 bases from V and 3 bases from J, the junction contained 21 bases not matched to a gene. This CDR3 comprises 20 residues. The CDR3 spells CASSPVDIRTGHGINQPQHF. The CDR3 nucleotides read TGTGCCAGCAGCCCAGTTGATATAAGGACAGGCCATGGCATCAATCAGCCCCAGCATTTT.

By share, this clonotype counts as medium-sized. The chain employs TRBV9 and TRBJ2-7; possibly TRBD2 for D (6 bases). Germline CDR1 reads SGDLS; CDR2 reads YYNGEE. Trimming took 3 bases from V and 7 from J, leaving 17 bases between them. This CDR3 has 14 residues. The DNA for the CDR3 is TGTGCCAGCAGCGACCATCTCTCGGCGGGGGAGCAGTACTTC. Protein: CASSDHLSAGEQYF.

CDR3: CASSVGTGGLLTDTQYF. DNA of the CDR3: TGTGCCAGCAGCGTTGGAACGGGGGGTCTCCTCACAGATACGCAGTATTTT. The V and J genes are TRBV9 and TRBJ2-3; 7 bases are shared with TRBD2. The germline gives CDR1 SGDLS, CDR2 YYNGEE. The CDR3 contains 17 residues. V shed 2 bases, J shed 2 bases, and the junction held 11 bases outside the gene matches.

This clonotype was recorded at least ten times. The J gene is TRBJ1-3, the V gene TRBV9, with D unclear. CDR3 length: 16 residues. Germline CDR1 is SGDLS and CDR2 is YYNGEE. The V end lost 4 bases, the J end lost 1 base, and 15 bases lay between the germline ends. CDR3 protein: CASSHHPGMSGNTIYF. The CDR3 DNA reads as TGTGCCAGCAGCCACCACCCGGGCATGTCTGGAAACACCATATATTTT.

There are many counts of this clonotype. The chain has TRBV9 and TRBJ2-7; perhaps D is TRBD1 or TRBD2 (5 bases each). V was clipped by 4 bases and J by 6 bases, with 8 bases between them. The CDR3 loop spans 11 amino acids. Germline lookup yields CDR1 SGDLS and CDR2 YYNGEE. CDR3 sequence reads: CASSPGREQYF. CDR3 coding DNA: TGTGCCAGCAGCCCGGGACGCGAGCAGTACTTC. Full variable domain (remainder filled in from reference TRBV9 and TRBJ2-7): DSGVTQTPKHLITATGQRVTLRCSPRSGDLSVYWYQQSLDQGLQFLIQYYNGEERAKGNILERFSAQQFPDLHSELNLSSLELGDSALYFCASSPGREQYFGPGTRLTVT.

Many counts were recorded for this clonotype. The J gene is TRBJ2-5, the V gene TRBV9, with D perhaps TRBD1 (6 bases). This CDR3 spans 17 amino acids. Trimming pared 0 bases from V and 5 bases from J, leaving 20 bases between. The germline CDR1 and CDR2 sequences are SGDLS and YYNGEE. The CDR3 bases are TGTGCCAGCAGCGTAGGACTTAGGGGGTCGTTTGGGGAGACCCAGTACTTC. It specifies CASSVGLRGSFGETQYF.

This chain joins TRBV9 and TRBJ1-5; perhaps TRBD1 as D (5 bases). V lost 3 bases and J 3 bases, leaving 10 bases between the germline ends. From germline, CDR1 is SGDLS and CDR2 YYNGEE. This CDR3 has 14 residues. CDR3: CASSGGPNNQPQHF. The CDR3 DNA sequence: TGTGCCAGCAGCGGGGGACCGAACAATCAGCCCCAGCATTTT.

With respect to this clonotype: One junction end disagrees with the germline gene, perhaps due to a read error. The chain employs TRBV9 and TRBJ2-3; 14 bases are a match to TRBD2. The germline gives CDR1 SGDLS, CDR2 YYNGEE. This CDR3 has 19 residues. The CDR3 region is CASSERMGLAGDRTDTQYF. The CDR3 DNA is TGTGCCAGCAGCGAGCGAATGGGACTAGCGGGAGATCGCACCGATACGCAGTATTTT. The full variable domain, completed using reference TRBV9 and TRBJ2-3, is DSGVTQTPKHLITATGQRVTLRCSPRSGDLSVYWYQQSLDQGLQFLIQYYNGEERAKGNILERFSAQQFPDLHSELNLSSLELGDSALYFCASSERMGLAGDRTDTQYFGPGTRLTVL.